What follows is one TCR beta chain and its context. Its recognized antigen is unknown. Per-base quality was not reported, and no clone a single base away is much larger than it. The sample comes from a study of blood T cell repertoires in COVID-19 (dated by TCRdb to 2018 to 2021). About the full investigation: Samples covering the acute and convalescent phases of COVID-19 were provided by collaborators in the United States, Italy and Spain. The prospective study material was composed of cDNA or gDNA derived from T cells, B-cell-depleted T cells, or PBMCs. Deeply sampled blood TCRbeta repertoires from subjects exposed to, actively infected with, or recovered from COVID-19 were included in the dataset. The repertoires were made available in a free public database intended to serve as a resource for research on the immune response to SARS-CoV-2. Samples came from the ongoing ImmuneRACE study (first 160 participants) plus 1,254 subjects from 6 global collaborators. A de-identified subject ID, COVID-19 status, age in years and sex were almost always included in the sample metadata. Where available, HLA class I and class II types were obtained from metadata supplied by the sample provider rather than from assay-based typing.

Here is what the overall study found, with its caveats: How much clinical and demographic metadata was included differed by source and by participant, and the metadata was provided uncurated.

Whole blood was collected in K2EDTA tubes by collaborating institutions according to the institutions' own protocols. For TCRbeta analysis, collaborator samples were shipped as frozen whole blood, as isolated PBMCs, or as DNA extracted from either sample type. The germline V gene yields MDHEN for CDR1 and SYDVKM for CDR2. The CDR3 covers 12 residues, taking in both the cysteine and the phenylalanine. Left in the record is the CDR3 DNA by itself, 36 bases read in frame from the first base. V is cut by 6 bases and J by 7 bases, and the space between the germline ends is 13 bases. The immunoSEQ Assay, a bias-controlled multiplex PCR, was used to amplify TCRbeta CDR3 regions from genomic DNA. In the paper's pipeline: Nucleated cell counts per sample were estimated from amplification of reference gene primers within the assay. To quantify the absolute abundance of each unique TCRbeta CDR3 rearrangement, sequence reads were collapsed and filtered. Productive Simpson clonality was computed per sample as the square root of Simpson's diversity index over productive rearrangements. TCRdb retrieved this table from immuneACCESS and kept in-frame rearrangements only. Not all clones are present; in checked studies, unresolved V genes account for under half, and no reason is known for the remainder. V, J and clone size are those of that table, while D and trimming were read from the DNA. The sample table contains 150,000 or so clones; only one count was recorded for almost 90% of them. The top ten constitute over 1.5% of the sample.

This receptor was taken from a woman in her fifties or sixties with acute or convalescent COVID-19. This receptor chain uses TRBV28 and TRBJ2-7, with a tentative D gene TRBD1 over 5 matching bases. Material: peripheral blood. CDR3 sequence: CASSPGPREQYF. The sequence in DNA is TGTGCCAGCAGCCCAGGGCCTCGTGAGCAGTACTTC. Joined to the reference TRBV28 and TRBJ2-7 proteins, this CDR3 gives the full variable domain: DVKVTQSSRYLVKRTGEKVFLECVQDMDHENMFWYRQDPGLGLRLIYFSYDVKMKEKGDIPEGYSVSREKKERFSLILESASTNQTSMYLCASSPGPREQYFGPGTRLTVT.